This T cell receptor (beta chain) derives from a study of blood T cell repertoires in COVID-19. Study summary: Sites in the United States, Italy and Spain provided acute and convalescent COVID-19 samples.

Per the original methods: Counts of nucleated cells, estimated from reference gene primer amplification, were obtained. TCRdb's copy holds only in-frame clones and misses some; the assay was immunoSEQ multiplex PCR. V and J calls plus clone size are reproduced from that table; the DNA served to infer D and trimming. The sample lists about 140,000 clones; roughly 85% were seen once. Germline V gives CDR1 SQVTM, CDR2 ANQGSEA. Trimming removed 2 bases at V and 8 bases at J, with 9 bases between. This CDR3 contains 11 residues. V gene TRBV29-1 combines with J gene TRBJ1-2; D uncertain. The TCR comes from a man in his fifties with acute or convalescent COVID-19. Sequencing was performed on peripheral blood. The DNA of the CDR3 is TGCAGCGTTGAATACGGAGGGGGCTACACCTTC. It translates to CSVEYGGGYTF.